Below, one T cell receptor (beta chain) is given with its context. This sample is drawn from a study of blood T cell repertoires in COVID-19. Overall study context: Acute and convalescent COVID-19 specimens originated in the United States, Italy and Spain. In each case, the material was cDNA or gDNA derived from T cells, B-cell-depleted T cells, or PBMCs.

Original processing notes: Amplification with reference gene primers provided the estimates of nucleated cell counts. The data were produced by immunoSEQ multiplex PCR, yet TCRdb's version contains in-frame clones alone and is incomplete. The V and J calls and the clone size are those of that table, but D and trimming were determined from the DNA. The sample holds tens of thousands of clones, about 87% seen once. CDR1 and CDR2 (germline): MDHEN, SYDVKM. V lost 5 bases, J lost 0 bases, and 8 bases lay in between. The CDR3 spans 14 residues. Sequenced: peripheral blood. The receptor's source is a human donor in a cohort sampled during active COVID-19. This chain connects TRBV28 to TRBJ2-1; no clear D. Here the CDR3 DNA reads TGTGCCAGCAGTCTCGACACCTCCTACAATGAGCAGTTCTTC. It codes for CASSLDTSYNEQFF. The whole variable domain, remainder taken from reference TRBV28 and TRBJ2-1, is DVKVTQSSRYLVKRTGEKVFLECVQDMDHENMFWYRQDPGLGLRLIYFSYDVKMKEKGDIPEGYSVSREKKERFSLILESASTNQTSMYLCASSLDTSYNEQFFGPGTRLTVL.